This TCR beta chain was observed in a study of T cell responses to AZD1222 COVID-19 vaccine. The study, taken as a whole, reports: The breadth and depth of Spike-specific TCRs increased once two AZD1222 doses had been given. Donors were chiefly white British, with a greater number of females, and clonal diversity was perhaps underestimated.

V was pared by 5 bases and J by 6 bases, with 7 bases of the junction left unmatched. The CDR3 spans 13 residues. Germline loops: CDR1 SQVTM, CDR2 ANQGSEA. Clones were read by immunoSEQ multiplex PCR, and TCRdb kept only the in-frame ones, dropping some. Found here are around 260,000 clones, 90% to 95% of them singletons; the top ten hold 0.55%. This clone has a single count. The antigen remains unidentified. This TCR was sampled from an adult in good health. The chain combines TRBV29-1 with TRBJ1-3, with 7 nucleotides matching TRBD1. The sample consisted of peripheral blood, taken on day 0 of AZD1222 vaccination. CDR3 protein: CSVRHRGANTIYF. CDR3 in DNA: TGCAGCGTTCGTCACAGGGGCGCAAACACCATATATTTT. Combining the CDR3 with reference TRBV29-1 and TRBJ1-3 gives the whole variable domain SAVISQKPSRDICQRGTSLTIQCQVDSQVTMMFWYRQQPGQSLTLIATANQGSEATYESGFVIDKFPISRPNLTFSTLTVSNMSPEDSSIYLCSVRHRGANTIYFGEGSWLTVV.